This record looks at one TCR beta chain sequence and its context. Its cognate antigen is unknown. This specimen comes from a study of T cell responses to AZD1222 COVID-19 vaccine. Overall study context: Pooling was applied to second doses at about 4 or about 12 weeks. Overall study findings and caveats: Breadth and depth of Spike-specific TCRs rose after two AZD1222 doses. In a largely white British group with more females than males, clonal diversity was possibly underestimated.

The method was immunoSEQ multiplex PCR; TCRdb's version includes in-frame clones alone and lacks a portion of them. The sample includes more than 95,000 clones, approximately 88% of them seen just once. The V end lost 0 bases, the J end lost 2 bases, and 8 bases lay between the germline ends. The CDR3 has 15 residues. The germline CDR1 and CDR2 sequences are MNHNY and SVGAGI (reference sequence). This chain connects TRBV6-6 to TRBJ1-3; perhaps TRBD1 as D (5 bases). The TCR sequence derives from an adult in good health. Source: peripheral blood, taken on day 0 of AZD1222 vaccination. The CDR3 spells CASSYSATAGNTIYF. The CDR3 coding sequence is TGTGCCAGCAGTTACTCGGCGACAGCTGGAAACACCATATATTTT.